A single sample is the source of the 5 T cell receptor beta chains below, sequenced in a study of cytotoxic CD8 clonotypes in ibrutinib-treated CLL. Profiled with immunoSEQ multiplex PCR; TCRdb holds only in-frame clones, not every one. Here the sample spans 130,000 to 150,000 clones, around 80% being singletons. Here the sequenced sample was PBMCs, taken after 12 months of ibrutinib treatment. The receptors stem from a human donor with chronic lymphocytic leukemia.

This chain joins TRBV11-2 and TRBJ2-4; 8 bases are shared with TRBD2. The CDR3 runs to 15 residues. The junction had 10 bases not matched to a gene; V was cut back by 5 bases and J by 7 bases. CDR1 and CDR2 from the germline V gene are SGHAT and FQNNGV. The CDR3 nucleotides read TGTGCCAGCAGCCCCCAGAGCCAGCGGGGGAACATTCAGTACTTC. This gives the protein CASSPQSQRGNIQYF.

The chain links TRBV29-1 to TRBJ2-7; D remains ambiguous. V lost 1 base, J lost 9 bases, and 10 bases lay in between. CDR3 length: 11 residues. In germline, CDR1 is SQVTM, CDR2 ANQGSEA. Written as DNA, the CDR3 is TGCAGCGTTGAAGCGGAGAGCCTGCAGTACTTC. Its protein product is CSVEAESLQYF.

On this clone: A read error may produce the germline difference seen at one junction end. As DNA, the CDR3 is TGTGCCACCGGGCTTGGACTTATCTCCTACGAGCAGTATTTC. Translation gives CATGLGLISYEQYF. The chain carries TRBV10-3 and TRBJ2-7; TRBD2 might be the D (5 bases). The CDR3 length is 14 residues. Germline V gene data show CDR1 as ENHRY and CDR2 as SYGVKD.

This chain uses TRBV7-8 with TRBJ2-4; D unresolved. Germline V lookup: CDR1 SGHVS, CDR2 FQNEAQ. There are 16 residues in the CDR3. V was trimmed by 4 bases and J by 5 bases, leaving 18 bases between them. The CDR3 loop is CASSSSRGVQQNIQYF. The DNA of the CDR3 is TGTGCCAGCAGCTCCTCGCGTGGCGTCCAGCAAAACATTCAGTACTTC.

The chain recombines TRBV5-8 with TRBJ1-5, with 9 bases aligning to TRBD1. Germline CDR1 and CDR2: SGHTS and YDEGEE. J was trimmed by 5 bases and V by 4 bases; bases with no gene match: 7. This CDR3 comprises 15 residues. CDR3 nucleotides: TGTGCCAGCAGCCGCGGGACAGGGAGTTATCAGCCCCAGCATTTT. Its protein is CASSRGTGSYQPQHF.